This T cell receptor beta chain was retrieved from a study of control samples from healthy donors and cancer patients. Germline V gene data show CDR1 as MRHNA and CDR2 as SNTAGT. This CDR3 comprises 16 residues. V dropped 2 bases and J dropped 0 bases, with 13 bases sitting between them. Some clones are missing from TCRdb's copy, which holds only in-frame ones; the method was immunoSEQ multiplex PCR. The sample lists approximately 89,000 clones; around 87% were seen once. The chain uses TRBV6-4 and TRBJ1-1, with D hard to call. The source of this sequence is a man aged 50 to 60 in good health. What was sequenced was blood. CDR3 amino acids: CASSDPDKIMNTEAFF. The CDR3 nucleotides are TGTGCCAGCAGTGACCCTGACAAGATTATGAACACTGAAGCTTTCTTT.